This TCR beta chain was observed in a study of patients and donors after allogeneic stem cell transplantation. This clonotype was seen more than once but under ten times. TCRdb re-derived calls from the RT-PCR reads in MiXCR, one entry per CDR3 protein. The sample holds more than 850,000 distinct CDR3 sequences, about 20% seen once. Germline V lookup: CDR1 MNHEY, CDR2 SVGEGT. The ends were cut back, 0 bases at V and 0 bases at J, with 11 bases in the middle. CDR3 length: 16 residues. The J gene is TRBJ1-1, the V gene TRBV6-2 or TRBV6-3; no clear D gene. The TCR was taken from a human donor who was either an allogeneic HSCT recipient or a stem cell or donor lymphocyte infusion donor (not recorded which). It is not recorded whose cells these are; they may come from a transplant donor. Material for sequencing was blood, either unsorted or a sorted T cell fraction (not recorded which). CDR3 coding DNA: TGTGCCAGCAGTTACTCGCGGTCCGGGGTGAACACTGAAGCTTTCTTT. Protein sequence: CASSYSRSGVNTEAFF.